The sequence of this T cell receptor (beta chain) was determined in a study of cytomegalovirus exposure and HLA in healthy donors. About the study: Across 300 to 400 genotyped donors, roughly 80% landed in the Caucasian-associated ancestry cluster.

This CDR3 has 14 amino acids. Of note for this clone: The target antigen is unknown.

The PCR contained 60 Vbeta and 13 Jbeta primers. The assay was immunoSEQ multiplex PCR, and TCRdb's table has in-frame clones only and misses some. In the table there are around 190,000 clones, over 75% of which are singletons. General study results and limits: A later analysis showed that HLA-associated TCR beta chains had undergone more clonal expansion than equally common others. A later analysis linked a missense DCLRE1C variant to TCR beta V- and J-gene trimming.

The chain has TRBV21-1 and TRBJ1-5; TRBD1, the table's D call, lacks a check against the DNA. TRBV21-1 counts as a pseudogene. This sequence was found in a woman aged 45-65 years in good health and CMV-seronegative. Input material: PBMCs. CDR3 in DNA: TGTGCCAGCAGCAGACAGGGGGGGAGTCAGCCCCAGCATTTT. Translation gives CASSRQGGSQPQHF.